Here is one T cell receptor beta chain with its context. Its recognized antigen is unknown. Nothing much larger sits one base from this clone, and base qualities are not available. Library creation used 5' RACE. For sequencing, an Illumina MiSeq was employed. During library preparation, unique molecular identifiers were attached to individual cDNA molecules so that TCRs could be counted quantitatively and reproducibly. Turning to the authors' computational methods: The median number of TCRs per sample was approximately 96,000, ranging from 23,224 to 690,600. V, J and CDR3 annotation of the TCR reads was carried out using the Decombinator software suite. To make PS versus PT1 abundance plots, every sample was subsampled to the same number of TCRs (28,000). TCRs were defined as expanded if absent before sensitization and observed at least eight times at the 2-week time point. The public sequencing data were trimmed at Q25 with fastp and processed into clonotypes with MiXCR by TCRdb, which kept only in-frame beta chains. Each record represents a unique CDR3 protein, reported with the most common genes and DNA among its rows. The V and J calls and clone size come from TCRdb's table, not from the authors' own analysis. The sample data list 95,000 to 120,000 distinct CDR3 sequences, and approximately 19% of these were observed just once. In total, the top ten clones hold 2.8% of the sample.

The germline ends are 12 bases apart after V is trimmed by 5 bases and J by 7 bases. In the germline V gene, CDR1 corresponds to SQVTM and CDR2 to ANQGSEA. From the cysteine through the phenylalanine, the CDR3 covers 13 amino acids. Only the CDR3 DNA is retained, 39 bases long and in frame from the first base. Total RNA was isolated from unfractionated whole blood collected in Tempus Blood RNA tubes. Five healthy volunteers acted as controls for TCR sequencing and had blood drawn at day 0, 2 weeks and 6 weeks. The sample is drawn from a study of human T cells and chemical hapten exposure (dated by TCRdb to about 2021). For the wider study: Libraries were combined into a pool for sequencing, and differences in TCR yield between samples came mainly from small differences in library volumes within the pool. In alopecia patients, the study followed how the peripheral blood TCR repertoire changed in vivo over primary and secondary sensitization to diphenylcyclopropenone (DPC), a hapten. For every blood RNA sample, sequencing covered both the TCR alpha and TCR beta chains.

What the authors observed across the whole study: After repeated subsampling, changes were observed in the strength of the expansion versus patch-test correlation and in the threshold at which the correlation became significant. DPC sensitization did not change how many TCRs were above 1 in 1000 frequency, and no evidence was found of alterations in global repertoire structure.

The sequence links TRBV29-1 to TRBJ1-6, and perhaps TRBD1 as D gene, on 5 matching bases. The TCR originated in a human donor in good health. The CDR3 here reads CSVMQGYNSPLHF. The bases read TGCAGCGTTATGCAGGGCTACAATTCACCCCTCCACTTT. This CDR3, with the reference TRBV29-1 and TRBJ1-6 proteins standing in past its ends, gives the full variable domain SAVISQKPSRDICQRGTSLTIQCQVDSQVTMMFWYRQQPGQSLTLIATANQGSEATYESGFVIDKFPISRPNLTFSTLTVSNMSPEDSSIYLCSVMQGYNSPLHFGNGTRLTVT.